These 26 T cell receptor beta chains were sequenced from one sample in a study of T cells after yellow fever vaccination. TCRdb itself ran the 5' RACE reads through MiXCR, one entry per CDR3 protein. This table holds about 63,000 distinct CDR3 sequences, around 7.4% found once. Source: CD8+ T cells sorted from PBMCs, taken 15 days after the yellow fever booster vaccination. The receptor set was obtained from a man aged 30 to 39 who received the YFV17D yellow fever vaccine.

This clonotype was seen ten or more times. The DNA for the CDR3 is TGTGCCAGCAGCTTAGAGGTGGGGGGACACACTGAAGCTTTCTTT. It translates to CASSLEVGGHTEAFF. The chain has TRBV7-6 and TRBJ1-1; D may be TRBD1 (5 bases). Germline V lookup: CDR1 SGHVS, CDR2 FNYEAQ. CDR3 length: 15 amino acids. V lost 1 base and J 3 bases, leaving 12 bases between the germline ends.

This clonotype was recorded at least ten times. This sequence joins TRBV24-1 and TRBJ2-1; a weak D match, TRBD2 (5 bases). CDR1 KGHDR and CDR2 SFDVKD come from the germline V gene. The CDR3 spans 14 residues. Trimming pared 6 bases from V and 8 bases from J, leaving 16 bases between. CDR3 in amino acids: CATSSGGSEDEQFF. The CDR3 region has the DNA TGTGCCACCAGTTCAGGTGGGAGTGAGGATGAGCAGTTCTTC.

This clonotype showed up many times. The genes are TRBV11-2 and TRBJ2-7, with 7 bases fitting TRBD2. The CDR3 covers 13 residues. The germline V gene has CDR1 SGHAT and CDR2 FQNNGV. The trim removed 7 bases at V and 2 bases at J, leaving 5 bases unmatched. The CDR3, as DNA: TGTGCCAGCACTCCGGGGAGGGCCTACGAGCAGTACTTC. Its translation: CASTPGRAYEQYF.

In its sample, this clonotype was seen many times. This sequence joins TRBV20-1 and TRBJ2-7, with 7 bases identical to TRBD2. After removal of 6 bases from V and 6 bases from J, the junction contained 11 bases not matched to a gene. The CDR3 is made up of 13 amino acids. CDR1 is DFQATT and CDR2 is SNEGSKA in the germline V gene (reference sequence). CDR3 DNA sequence: TGCAGTGCAGGATCGAGCGGGATTATCGAGCAGTACTTC. It yields the protein CSAGSSGIIEQYF.

This clonotype was seen a few times. The chain couples TRBV7-9 to TRBJ1-2, with unresolved D. CDR1 SEHNR and CDR2 FQNEAQ come from the germline V gene (reference sequence). V was shortened by 1 base and J by 0 bases, with 9 bases between the two germline ends. The CDR3 contains 15 residues. The CDR3 region has the DNA TGTGCCAGCAGCTTAGGGGCCGGGCCTAACTATGGCTACACCTTC. It is translated as CASSLGAGPNYGYTF.

This clonotype was seen many times. One end of the junction is discordant with germline, which a read error may explain. This sequence joins TRBV7-9 and TRBJ2-5; either TRBD1 or TRBD2 may fit D (5 bases each). The V gene's germline CDR1 is SEHNR and CDR2 FQNEAQ (reference sequence). The CDR3 contains 13 residues. The CDR3 loop reads CASSLTSERDQDF. The CDR3 DNA is TGTGCCAGCAGCTTAACCTCGGAACGGGACCAAGACTTC.

This clonotype showed up many times. The rearrangement joins TRBV20-1 to TRBJ2-2, with 7 bases identical to TRBD2. Germline-derived CDR1 and CDR2 are DFQATT and SNEGSKA (reference sequence). Losses at the gene ends were 0 bases for V and 4 bases for J; bases not matched to a gene: 5. This CDR3 has 15 amino acids. CDR3 DNA: TGCAGTGCTAGAGAGCCTAGCGGAGCCACCGGGGAGCTGTTTTTT. This translates into CSAREPSGATGELFF.

This clonotype appeared many times. The V call is TRBV12-3 or TRBV12-4, the J call TRBJ2-1; D tentatively fits TRBD1 or TRBD2 (5 bases each). CDR3 length: 14 amino acids. The V end lost 5 bases, the J end lost 8 bases, and 16 bases lay between the germline ends. The CDR3 bases are TGTGCCAGCAGTAATGCCAGGGACGGAGATGAGCAGTTCTTC. Translation gives CASSNARDGDEQFF.

This clonotype has ten or more counts. The CDR3 region is CATSRRQIGNEQFF. The CDR3 region has the DNA TGTGCCACCAGCAGACGACAGATAGGCAATGAGCAGTTCTTC. V and J are TRBV15 and TRBJ2-1; maybe TRBD1 (5 bases). Germline V gene data show CDR1 as LNHNV and CDR2 as YYDKDF (reference sequence). V lost 2 bases and J 6 bases, leaving 11 bases between the germline ends. The CDR3 sequence is 14 residues long.

This clonotype was observed at least ten times. V gene TRBV20-1 combines with J gene TRBJ2-5; 10 bases fit TRBD1. The CDR3 runs 17 residues. Germline CDR1 and CDR2: DFQATT and SNEGSKA (reference sequence). With 2 bases clipped from V and 5 bases from J, the junction kept 14 bases outside the gene matches. The CDR3 loop is CSARKHAGTGAMETQYF. The DNA of the CDR3 is TGCAGTGCTAGAAAACACGCCGGGACAGGGGCGATGGAGACCCAGTACTTC.

There are many counts of this clonotype. This chain uses TRBV20-1 with TRBJ2-1; 7 bases fit TRBD1. The V and J ends lost 5 bases and 14 bases, in that order; junction bases with no gene match: 6. The CDR3 has 10 residues. Looked up from germline, CDR1 is DFQATT and CDR2 is SNEGSKA (reference sequence). The CDR3, as DNA: TGCAGTGCTGGGGACAGAGGGAAGTTCTTC. It yields the protein CSAGDRGKFF.

At least ten counts were recorded for this clonotype. The chain employs TRBV9 and TRBJ2-7; D gene uncertain. This CDR3 has 13 residues. The V and J ends lost 1 base and 2 bases respectively, with 7 bases between them. Germline V gene lookup returns CDR1 SGDLS and CDR2 YYNGEE. CDR3 nucleotides: TGTGCCAGCAGCGTAAAACCTACCTACGAGCAGTACTTC. Residues: CASSVKPTYEQYF.

This clonotype was observed many times. The gene calls are TRBV10-3 and TRBJ2-1; D uncertain. Trimming shortened V by 3 bases and J by 9 bases, and 3 bases separated the two germline ends. Germline CDR1 and CDR2: ENHRY and SYGVKD. The CDR3 length is 10 residues. The CDR3 sequence: CAISDGEQFF. The CDR3 DNA is TGTGCCATCAGTGATGGTGAGCAGTTCTTC.

This clonotype came up many times. The genes are TRBV27 and TRBJ2-2; D uncertain. Per the germline V gene, CDR1 is MNHEY and CDR2 is SMNVEV (reference sequence). This CDR3 has 11 residues. The ends were cut back, 11 bases at V and 5 bases at J, with 9 bases in the middle. The CDR3 coding sequence is TGTGCCTCGTTCGGTACCGGGGAGCTGTTTTTT. Translating gives CASFGTGELFF.

This clonotype was seen many times. The chain links TRBV19 to TRBJ2-1; 7 bases map to TRBD2. V shed 5 bases, J shed 10 bases, and the junction held 2 bases outside the gene matches. Germline-derived CDR1 and CDR2 are LNHDA and SQIVND (reference sequence). This CDR3 comprises 11 residues. The CDR3 region has the DNA TGTGCCAGTAGTGGGGGACTAGAGCAGTTCTTC. As protein: CASSGGLEQFF.

This clonotype was found a few times. This chain uses TRBV21-1 with TRBJ1-2. TRBV21-1 is assigned pseudogene status. The CDR3 runs to 15 residues. The CDR3 nucleotides are TGTGCCAGCAGCAAATATGGGCTCGGGGACTATGGCTACACCTTC. This codes for CASSKYGLGDYGYTF.

Many counts were recorded for this clonotype. The chain is built from TRBV27 and TRBJ1-1; 7 nucleotides match TRBD1. V shed 7 bases, J shed 0 bases, and the junction held 5 bases outside the gene matches. CDR3 length: 14 residues. From germline, CDR1 is MNHEY and CDR2 SMNVEV (reference sequence). The CDR3 bases are TGTGCCAGCAAACCGACAGGGATGAACACTGAAGCTTTCTTT. Protein: CASKPTGMNTEAFF.

This clonotype was observed many times. J is TRBJ2-1 and V is TRBV11-2; 11 positions agree with TRBD2. J lost 7 bases, V lost 3 bases, and 8 bases had no gene match. Germline V gene sequence: CDR1 SGHAT, CDR2 FQNNGV. This CDR3 region has 16 residues. CDR3 sequence reads: CASSFPIAGGPNEQFF. The CDR3, as DNA: TGTGCCAGCAGCTTCCCTATAGCGGGAGGGCCGAATGAGCAGTTCTTC.

This clonotype was seen at least ten times. The rearrangement uses TRBV11-1 and TRBJ2-1, with D tentatively TRBD1 (6 bases). This CDR3 region has 16 residues. V gave up 3 bases and J gave up 2 bases, with 14 bases separating them. In germline, CDR1 is SGHAT, CDR2 FQDESV (reference sequence). The CDR3: CASSFRDNAPYNEQFF. In DNA, the CDR3 is TGTGCCAGCAGCTTTCGGGACAATGCCCCCTACAATGAGCAGTTCTTC.

Remarks on this clonotype: Being one base from a much bigger clone, this may be a read error. The chain couples TRBV20-1 to TRBJ2-1; D assignment may be TRBD1 or TRBD2 (6 bases each). The CDR3 covers 14 residues. Germline V gene lookup returns CDR1 DFQATT and CDR2 SNEGSKA (reference sequence). The CDR3 sequence is CCASRGLAPNEQFF. In DNA, the CDR3 is TGCTGTGCTAGTCGGGGGCTAGCGCCAAATGAGCAGTTCTTC.

The sample holds many counts of this clonotype. The chain recombines TRBV7-8 with TRBJ2-4; TRBD1 aligns across 7 bases. CDR3 size: 14 residues. After removal of 5 bases from V and 7 bases from J, the junction contained 8 bases not matched to a gene. Germline CDR1 reads SGHVS; CDR2 reads FQNEAQ. The CDR3 DNA is TGTGCCAGCAGCGACCCGACAGGGTTGAACATTCAGTACTTC. This codes for CASSDPTGLNIQYF.

This clonotype was seen ten or more times. J is TRBJ2-1 and V is TRBV5-5; D is perhaps TRBD2 (6 bases). This CDR3 has 15 amino acids. Germline CDR1 reads SGHKS; CDR2 reads YYEKEE (reference sequence). Trimming took 4 bases from V and 0 from J, leaving 11 bases between them. The CDR3 spells CASSAGWGSYNEQFF. The CDR3 DNA follows: TGTGCCAGCAGCGCGGGGTGGGGCTCCTACAATGAGCAGTTCTTC. The full variable domain, completed using reference TRBV5-5 and TRBJ2-1, is DAGVTQSPTHLIKTRGQQVTLRCSPISGHKSVSWYQQVLGQGPQFIFQYYEKEERGRGNFPDRFSARQFPNYSSELNVNALLLGDSALYLCASSAGWGSYNEQFFGPGTRLTVL.

This clonotype was picked up many times. The gene calls are TRBV7-2 and TRBJ1-1, with 9 bases identical to TRBD1. Germline CDR1 and CDR2: SGHTA and FQGNSA. The CDR3 contains 11 residues. Losses at the gene ends were 3 bases for V and 10 bases for J; bases not matched to a gene: 0. CDR3 DNA sequence: TGTGCCAGCAGCTTGACAGGGGGAGCTTTCTTT. The encoded protein is CASSLTGGAFF. The entire variable domain, with the rest obtained from reference TRBV7-2 and TRBJ1-1, is as follows: GAGVSQSPSNKVTEKGKDVELRCDPISGHTALYWYRQSLGQGLEFLIYFQGNSAPDKSGLPSDRFSAERTGGSVSTLTIQRTQQEDSAVYLCASSLTGGAFFGQGTRLTVV.

This clonotype has at least ten counts. V is TRBV7-2 and J is TRBJ2-1, with D unresolved. This CDR3 is 13 amino acids long. Germline values: CDR1 SGHTA, CDR2 FQGNSA. The V end was cut by 5 bases, the J end by 2 bases, with 7 bases between. CDR3 loop: CASSAYAYNEQFF. DNA of the CDR3: TGTGCCAGCAGCGCGTACGCCTACAATGAGCAGTTCTTC. Using reference TRBV7-2 and TRBJ2-1 for the parts outside the CDR3, the full variable domain is GAGVSQSPSNKVTEKGKDVELRCDPISGHTALYWYRQSLGQGLEFLIYFQGNSAPDKSGLPSDRFSAERTGGSVSTLTIQRTQQEDSAVYLCASSAYAYNEQFFGPGTRLTVL.

This clonotype was recorded at least ten times. The chain uses TRBV7-9 and TRBJ2-5; D is unclear. CDR1 and CDR2 from the germline V gene are SEHNR and FQNEAQ (reference sequence). V was shortened by 4 bases and J by 2 bases, with 5 bases between the two germline ends. The CDR3 extends over 12 amino acids. This CDR3 is CASSYIQETQYF. DNA of the CDR3: TGTGCCAGCAGCTACATTCAAGAGACCCAGTACTTC.

This clonotype was recorded a few times. The rearrangement links TRBV6-5 to TRBJ2-7, with D tentatively TRBD2 (6 bases). This CDR3 has 14 residues. V was pared by 0 bases and J by 5 bases, with 11 bases between. Per germline, CDR1 MNHEY and CDR2 SVGAGI. The CDR3 DNA follows: TGTGCCAGCAGTTACTCGGAGGGTAGCGACGAGCAGTACTTC. Translated: CASSYSEGSDEQYF.